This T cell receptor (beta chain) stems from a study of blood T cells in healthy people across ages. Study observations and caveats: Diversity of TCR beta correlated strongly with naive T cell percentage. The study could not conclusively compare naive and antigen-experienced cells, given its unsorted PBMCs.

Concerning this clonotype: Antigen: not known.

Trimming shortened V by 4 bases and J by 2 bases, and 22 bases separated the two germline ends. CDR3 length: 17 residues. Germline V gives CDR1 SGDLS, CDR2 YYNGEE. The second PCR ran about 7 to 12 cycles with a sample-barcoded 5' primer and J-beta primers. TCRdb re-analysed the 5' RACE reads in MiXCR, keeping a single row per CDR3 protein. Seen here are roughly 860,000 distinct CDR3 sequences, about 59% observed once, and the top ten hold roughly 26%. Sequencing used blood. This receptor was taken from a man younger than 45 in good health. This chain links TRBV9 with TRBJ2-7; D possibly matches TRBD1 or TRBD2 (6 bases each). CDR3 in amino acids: CASSPEGGGRDPYEQYF. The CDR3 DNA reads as TGTGCCAGCAGCCCAGAGGGGGGAGGACGTGACCCCTACGAGCAGTACTTC.